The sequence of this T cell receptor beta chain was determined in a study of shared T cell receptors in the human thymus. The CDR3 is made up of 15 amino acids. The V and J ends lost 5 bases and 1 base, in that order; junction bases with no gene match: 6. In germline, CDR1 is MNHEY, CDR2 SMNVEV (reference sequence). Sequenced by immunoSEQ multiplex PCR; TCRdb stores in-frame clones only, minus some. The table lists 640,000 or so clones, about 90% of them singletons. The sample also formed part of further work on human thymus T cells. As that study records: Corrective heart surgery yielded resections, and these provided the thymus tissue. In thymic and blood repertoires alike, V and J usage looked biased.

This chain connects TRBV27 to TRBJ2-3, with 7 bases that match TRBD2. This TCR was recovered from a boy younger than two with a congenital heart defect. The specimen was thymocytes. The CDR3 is CASSPRRECTDTQYF. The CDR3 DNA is TGTGCCAGCAGTCCCCGGCGGGAGTGCACAGATACGCAGTATTTT.